This T cell receptor beta chain appears in the sequencing data of a study of a mutant IDH1 vaccine in newly diagnosed glioma. The germline V gene encodes CDR1 SNHLY and CDR2 FYNNEI. V was cut by 7 bases and J by 0 bases, with 8 bases left in between. This CDR3 is 13 amino acids long. Repertoires were generated with immunoSEQ multiplex PCR, while TCRdb's copy carries only in-frame clones and drops some. The data contain about 92,000 clones, 83% of them singletons. Time point indicated: baseline, week 1 (first vaccination visit). Treatment indicated: pre-vaccination baseline after standard-of-care therapy.

The chain combines TRBV2 with TRBJ2-3; no clear D. Sequencing was performed on PBMCs, taken from a glioma patient treated with radiotherapy, temozolomide or both. The receptor comes from a woman in her fifties or sixties with glioma. In nucleotides, the CDR3 is TGTGCCAGCACGCGGCGGAGCACAGATACGCAGTATTTT. Amino acids: CASTRRSTDTQYF. Full variable domain (outside the CDR3, taken from reference TRBV2 and TRBJ2-3): EPEVTQTPSHQVTQMGQEVILRCVPISNHLYFYWYRQILGQKVEFLVSFYNNEISEKSEIFDDQFSVERPDGSNFTLKIRSTKLEDSAMYFCASTRRSTDTQYFGPGTRLTVL.